The 9 T cell receptor beta chains given below trace back to one sample, sequenced in a study of T cells in women clearing cervical HPV infection (dated by TCRdb to 2016 to 2018). Library construction relied on the immunoSEQ multiplex PCR assay. Held by TCRdb, this immuneACCESS table contains in-frame sequences only and omits some clones. Under half of the omission traces to an unresolved V gene where checked; the cause of the rest is unknown. This sample's clone table shows tens of thousands of clones. Together, the top ten hold approximately 1.2% of the sample. Sequencing input: blood buffy coat. The receptors were sampled from a woman aged 18 to 75 with a cervical HPV16 infection that either progressed to CIN3+ or cleared (not recorded which).

About this clone: With the read ending 3 residues before the CDR3 end, the germline J gene is used to fill in that end. The gene calls are TRBV7-9 and TRBJ1-2; D is possibly TRBD1 (6 bases). Trimming shortened V by 3 bases and J by 2 bases, and 10 bases separated the two germline ends. The CDR3 length is 14 residues. CDR1 is SEHNR and CDR2 is FQNEAQ in the germline V gene (reference sequence). This CDR3 is CASSFPGVNYGYTF. Incomplete CDR3 DNA: TGTGCCAGCAGCTTCCCAGGGGTAAACTATGGC.

A remark on this clone: The sequenced fragment ends 3 residues before the CDR3 boundary, so the rest is inferred from the germline J gene. The chain has TRBV29-1 and TRBJ2-7, with D maybe TRBD2 (6 bases). Trimming shortened V by 4 bases and J by 3 bases, and 16 bases separated the two germline ends. This CDR3 is built from 14 residues. The germline gives CDR1 SQVTM, CDR2 ANQGSEA. The CDR3 here is CSVAGGIGDYEQYF. The CDR3 bases that were read are TGCAGCGTTGCTGGCGGGATAGGAGACTACGAG.

Remarks on this clone: The sequence runs out 3 residues before the end of the CDR3; the remainder is reconstructed from the germline J gene. This chain joins TRBV7-2 and TRBJ2-3; 9 nucleotides match TRBD2. The germline V gene encodes CDR1 SGHTA and CDR2 FQGNSA. CDR3 length: 13 amino acids. V was pared by 3 bases and J by 5 bases, with 0 bases of the junction left unmatched. The CDR3 reads CASSLRGGDTQYF. The covered CDR3 bases are TGTGCCAGCAGCTTGCGGGGGGGAGATACG. The full variable domain, completed using reference TRBV7-2 and TRBJ2-3, is GAGVSQSPSNKVTEKGKDVELRCDPISGHTALYWYRQSLGQGLEFLIYFQGNSAPDKSGLPSDRFSAERTGGSVSTLTIQRTQQEDSAVYLCASSLRGGDTQYFGPGTRLTVL.

On this clone itself: The CDR3 end falls 3 residues outside the read, so it is completed with the germline J gene. This rearrangement joins TRBV11-2 to TRBJ2-7; 7 bases line up with TRBD1. Unmatched junction bases numbered 5, after V lost 4 bases and J lost 2 bases. The germline V gene encodes CDR1 SGHAT and CDR2 FQNNGV. This CDR3 is 14 amino acids long. CDR3 DNA (partial): TGTGCCAGCAGCTCGGGACAGCGAACCTACGAG. Amino acid sequence: CASSSGQRTYE. The whole CDR3 protein is CASSSGQRTYEQYF.

In the case of this clone: A read error may produce the germline difference seen at one junction end. The CDR3 end lies 3 residues beyond the end of the read and is filled in from the germline J gene. This same CDR3 is encoded by further DNA sequences in the sample. The gene calls are TRBV18 and TRBJ1-3; possible D gene TRBD1, 5 bases. The germline gives CDR1 KGHSH, CDR2 LQKENI. This CDR3 is 15 amino acids long. Incomplete CDR3 DNA: TGTGCCAGCTCGCCACTTCAGGGCGAGGGAAACACA. Protein product: CASSPLQGEGNT. The full-length CDR3 reads as CASSPLQGEGNTIYF.

Remarks on this clone: The read terminates 3 residues ahead of where the CDR3 ends, so the germline J gene completes it. The genes are TRBV7-6 and TRBJ2-5, with D possibly matching TRBD2 (6 bases). The CDR3 runs to 14 residues. The germline V and J ends were trimmed by 2 bases and 0 bases, with 7 bases remaining between them. The germline gives CDR1 SGHVS, CDR2 FNYEAQ. The CDR3 bases that were read are TGTGCCAGCAGCTTAATAGCGGACCAAGAGACC. Its protein is CASSLIADQET. The whole CDR3 region reads CASSLIADQETQYF.

As for this clone: The read ends 3 residues shy of where the CDR3 ends; the end is completed using the germline J gene. The genes are TRBV29-1 and TRBJ2-7; D might be TRBD1 (5 bases). The germline V gene has CDR1 SQVTM and CDR2 ANQGSEA. The CDR3 contains 11 residues. Trimming took off 4 bases at V and 6 bases at J, with 10 bases between the two ends. The CDR3 reads CSVGGAPEQYF. The CDR3 DNA, read in part, is TGCAGCGTTGGTGGGGCGCCCGAG.

With respect to this clone: Coverage ceases 3 residues before the CDR3 finishes, and the germline J gene fills in the end. The V and J genes are TRBV2 and TRBJ2-3; 8 nucleotides agree with TRBD1. This CDR3 is built from 15 residues. CDR1 and CDR2 (germline): SNHLY, FYNNEI. CDR3 region: CASSSTRGRQETQYF. Incomplete CDR3 DNA: TGTGCCAGCAGTTCAACCAGGGGGCGGCAAGAGACG.

Turning to this clone: The observed sequence ends 3 residues before the CDR3 terminus, with the missing tail filled in from the germline J gene. The chain recombines TRBV13 with TRBJ2-7, with D perhaps TRBD2 (6 bases). This CDR3 comprises 15 residues. CDR1 and CDR2 from the germline V gene are PRHDT and FYEKMQ (reference sequence). V lost 1 base and J lost 6, with 16 bases in between. CDR3 bases read: TGTGCCAGCAGCTTAGAAGGCCCGCGGGGTTTCGAG. It translates to CASSLEGPRGFE. The whole CDR3 protein reads CASSLEGPRGFEQYF.